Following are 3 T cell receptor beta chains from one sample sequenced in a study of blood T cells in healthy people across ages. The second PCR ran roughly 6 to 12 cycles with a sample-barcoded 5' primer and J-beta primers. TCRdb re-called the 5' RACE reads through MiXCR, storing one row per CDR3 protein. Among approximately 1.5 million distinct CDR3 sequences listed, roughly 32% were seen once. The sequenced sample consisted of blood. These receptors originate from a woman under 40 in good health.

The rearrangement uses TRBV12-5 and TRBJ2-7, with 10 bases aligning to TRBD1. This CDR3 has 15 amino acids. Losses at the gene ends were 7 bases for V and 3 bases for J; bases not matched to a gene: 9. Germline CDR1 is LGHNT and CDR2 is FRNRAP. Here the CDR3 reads CASAPGGQGIYEQYF. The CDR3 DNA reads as TGTGCTAGTGCCCCCGGGGGACAGGGGATCTACGAGCAGTACTTC.

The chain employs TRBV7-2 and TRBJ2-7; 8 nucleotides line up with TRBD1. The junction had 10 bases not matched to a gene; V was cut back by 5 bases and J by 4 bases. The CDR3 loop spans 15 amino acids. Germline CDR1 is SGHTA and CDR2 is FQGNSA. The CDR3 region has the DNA TGTGCCAGCAGCGCCGACAGGGGTTTTCTTTACGAGCAGTACTTC. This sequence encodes CASSADRGFLYEQYF.

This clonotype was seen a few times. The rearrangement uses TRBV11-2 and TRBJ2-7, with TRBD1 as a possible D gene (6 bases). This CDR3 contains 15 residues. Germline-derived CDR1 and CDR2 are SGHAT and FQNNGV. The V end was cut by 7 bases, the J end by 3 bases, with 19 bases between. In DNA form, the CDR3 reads TGTGCCAGCAACTCCTTCCCGGGACACCTCTACGAGCAGTACTTC. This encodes CASNSFPGHLYEQYF.